Shown below are 17 T cell receptor beta chains from a single sample sequenced in a study of T-cell reconstitution after alpha-beta-depleted transplantation in children. A library of TCRbeta sequences, prepared with unique molecular identifiers, was generated. TCRdb passed the PCR reads through MiXCR, listing each CDR3 protein once. The data contain some 240,000 distinct CDR3 sequences, 9% to 10% of them singletons. Specimen: PBMCs from the stem cell graft donor, collected from the stem cell graft. The receptors here all came from a human donor who donated a stem cell graft to a child with SCID.

The chain combines TRBV5-6 with TRBJ2-2; D assignment may be TRBD1 or TRBD2 (7 bases each). Germline loops: CDR1 SGHDT, CDR2 YYEEEE. The CDR3 is made up of 15 amino acids. Trimming took 4 bases from V and 3 from J, leaving 13 bases between them. CDR3 DNA: TGTGCCAGCAGCCCGCCAGGGGGGGACACCGGGGAGCTGTTTTTT. Protein product: CASSPPGGDTGELFF.

About this clonotype: This clone may be a read error of a much larger clone one base away. This chain connects TRBV18 to TRBJ1-1; D is unresolved. CDR3 length: 13 amino acids. CDR1 is KGHSH and CDR2 is LQKENI in the germline V gene. The CDR3 spells CTSSPAKNTEAFF. The CDR3 region has the DNA TGTACCAGCTCACCGGCGAAGAACACTGAAGCTTTCTTT.

Ten or more counts support this clonotype. J is TRBJ2-7 and V is TRBV12-3 or TRBV12-4; D not resolved. V was clipped by 0 bases and J by 3 bases, with 9 bases between them. The CDR3 has 14 amino acids. This CDR3 is CASSLATEFYEQYF. As DNA, the CDR3 is TGTGCCAGCAGTTTAGCGACGGAGTTCTACGAGCAGTACTTC.

Comment on this clonotype: A junction end diverges from the germline sequence, so it may reflect a read error. The V and J genes are TRBV2 and TRBJ2-3, with D perhaps matching TRBD1 (6 bases). The CDR3 consists of 12 residues. From germline, CDR1 is SNHLY and CDR2 FYNNEI. The CDR3 loop is CASRIGGDTLYF. CDR3 DNA sequence: TGTGCCAGCAGGATAGGGGGAGATACGCTGTATTTT.

The table lists this clonotype with many counts. The rearrangement links TRBV29-1 to TRBJ1-1, with a weak D call TRBD1 (5 bases). The V end was cut by 7 bases, the J end by 3 bases, with 15 bases between. Germline values: CDR1 SQVTM, CDR2 ANQGSEA. The CDR3 spans 13 residues. Here the CDR3 DNA reads TGCAGCGCTACCCGGGGGATTGACACTGAAGCTTTCTTT. It codes for CSATRGIDTEAFF.

This clonotype showed up many times. J is TRBJ1-1 and V is TRBV5-1, with 7 bases matching TRBD1. CDR1 is SGHRS and CDR2 is YFSETQ in the germline V gene. This CDR3 has 16 amino acids. V shed 4 bases and J 5 bases; nucleotides not matched to a gene: 14. Here the CDR3 DNA reads TGCGCCAGCAGCCCGACGGGACAGCCGGAGAAGACTGAAGCTTTCTTT. Amino acid sequence: CASSPTGQPEKTEAFF. Full variable domain (outside the CDR3, taken from reference TRBV5-1 and TRBJ1-1): KAGVTQTPRYLIKTRGQQVTLSCSPISGHRSVSWYQQTPGQGLQFLFEYFSETQRNKGNFPGRFSGRQFSNSRSEMNVSTLELGDSALYLCASSPTGQPEKTEAFFGQGTRLTVV.

This clonotype appeared many times. The chain employs TRBV7-6 and TRBJ2-3, with 7 bases fitting TRBD2. Per germline, CDR1 SGHVS and CDR2 FNYEAQ. V was pared by 5 bases and J by 4 bases, with 12 bases of the junction left unmatched. The CDR3 has 16 residues. The CDR3 sequence is CASSPRTSVNADTQYF. CDR3 in DNA: TGTGCCAGCAGCCCTCGGACTAGTGTCAACGCAGATACGCAGTATTTT.

This clonotype was recorded many times. The chain uses TRBV4-2 and TRBJ1-6, with a tentative D call TRBD1 (5 bases). V was shortened by 1 base and J by 0 bases, with 16 bases between the two germline ends. The CDR3 loop spans 19 amino acids. Germline V gives CDR1 LGHNA, CDR2 YNFKEQ. CDR3 protein: CASSQVGTRGSSYNSPLHF. CDR3 nucleotides: TGTGCCAGCAGCCAAGTGGGTACTCGGGGGAGCTCCTATAATTCACCCCTCCACTTT.

Comment on this clonotype: A read error is possible here, since a much larger clone lies one base away. The gene calls are TRBV5-1 and TRBJ1-5; D ambiguous. The CDR3 contains 13 residues. Germline V gene lookup returns CDR1 SGHRS and CDR2 YFSETQ. The V end lost 0 bases, the J end lost 9 bases, and 10 bases lay between the germline ends. The CDR3 spells CASSLGVGLPQHF. CDR3 DNA sequence: TGCGCCAGCAGCTTGGGCGTCGGTCTGCCCCAGCATTTT.

The DNA of the CDR3 is TGTGCCAGCAGTGCGGACTGGAGCTCCTATAATTCACCCCTCCACTTT. It encodes CASSADWSSYNSPLHF. This chain uses TRBV2 with TRBJ1-6; unclear D gene. Germline loops: CDR1 SNHLY, CDR2 FYNNEI. The V end was cut by 4 bases, the J end by 0 bases, with 10 bases between. The CDR3 sequence is 16 residues long.

The genes are TRBV29-1 and TRBJ2-1; 7 bases fit TRBD1. The CDR3 is 12 residues long. From germline, CDR1 is SQVTM and CDR2 ANQGSEA. Unmatched junction bases numbered 3, after V lost 2 bases and J lost 8 bases. The CDR3 sequence is CSVERDSHEQFF. The CDR3 DNA sequence: TGCAGCGTTGAACGGGACAGTCATGAGCAGTTCTTC.

The chain is built from TRBV5-1 and TRBJ2-2; D is perhaps TRBD1 (6 bases). The CDR3 is made up of 18 amino acids. In germline, CDR1 is SGHRS, CDR2 YFSETQ. V shed 4 bases and J shed 4 bases, with 23 bases lying between them. CDR3 protein: CASSSAPGALQGTGELFF. In nucleotides, the CDR3 is TGCGCCAGCAGCAGTGCCCCAGGGGCCCTCCAGGGCACCGGGGAGCTGTTTTTT.

As concerns this clonotype: A junction end diverges from the germline sequence, so it may reflect a read error. V gene TRBV20-1 combines with J gene TRBJ2-1; 10 positions match TRBD1. The CDR3 has 17 residues. The germline V gene has CDR1 DFQATT and CDR2 SNEGSKA (reference sequence). Here the CDR3 DNA reads TGCTGTGCTAGAGCGTACAGGGACAGGGGCTCGGGTAATGAGCAGTTCTTC. This codes for CCARAYRDRGSGNEQFF.

This clonotype has a count of ten or more. The V call is TRBV7-9, the J call TRBJ1-3, with TRBD1 matching 7 bases. V trimming: 4 bases; J trimming: 0 bases; junction bases outside the gene matches: 6. The CDR3 is 16 amino acids. Germline V lookup: CDR1 SEHNR, CDR2 FQNEAQ (reference sequence). This CDR3 is CASSWGQPFSGNTIYF. The CDR3 region has the DNA TGTGCCAGCAGCTGGGGACAGCCATTCTCTGGAAACACCATATATTTT.

This clonotype has a count of ten or more. CDR3 protein: CSVEARNTEAFF. CDR3 DNA sequence: TGCAGCGTTGAAGCCCGCAACACTGAAGCTTTCTTT. J is TRBJ1-1 and V is TRBV29-1; D remains unclear. Trimming pared 1 base from V and 2 bases from J, leaving 5 bases between. Germline values: CDR1 SQVTM, CDR2 ANQGSEA. The CDR3 length is 12 residues.

The table lists this clonotype with many counts. V usage is TRBV4-3 and J usage is TRBJ1-2; 8 nucleotides align to TRBD1. The germline CDR1 and CDR2 sequences are LGHNA and YSLEER. This CDR3 is built from 13 residues. Trimming at V came to 0 bases and at J to 14 bases, leaving 8 bases not matched to a gene. The chain's CDR3 is CASSQEFDRGGTF. Here the CDR3 DNA reads TGCGCCAGCAGCCAAGAATTCGACAGGGGCGGGACCTTC.

Concerning this clonotype itself: This may be a read error, as it is one base from a much larger clone. This chain connects TRBV5-6 to TRBJ2-7; no clear D gene. The V gene's germline CDR1 is SGHDT and CDR2 YYEEEE. The CDR3 loop spans 14 amino acids. CDR3 nucleotide sequence: TGTGCCAGCAGCTTGGGGACGTTAACCTACGAGCGGTACTTC. This translates into CASSLGTLTYERYF.